By frequency in the sample, the clone carrying this T cell receptor (beta chain) is medium-sized. For the TCR beta CDR3, multiplex PCR with 32 V and 13 J primers performed the amplification. One entry per CDR3 protein, called by TCRdb with MiXCR from the multiplex PCR reads. The sample records around 5,000 distinct CDR3 sequences, more than 25% being singletons. These data are taken from a study of immune heterogeneity within non-small cell lung tumors. The CDR3 contains 18 residues. The V gene end was trimmed by 3 bases and the J gene end by 4 bases; junction bases not matched to a gene: 14. Germline assignment: CDR1 DFQATT and CDR2 SNEGSKA (reference sequence). As template, the study used bulk tumor genomic DNA at about 550 ng per sample. Taken during surgery, several biopsies per primary tumor were spaced as far apart as possible within the tumor mass. Curative surgical treatment was performed in patients who had newly diagnosed, untreated non-small cell lung cancer.

The V and J genes are TRBV20-1 and TRBJ2-7, with TRBD2 identical over 14 bases. The sample taken for sequencing was lung tumor tissue. The TCR sequence derives from a woman aged 45-59 years with non-small cell lung cancer. In nucleotides, the CDR3 is TGCAGTGCTAGGGACCGACTAGCGGGAGGGTCATTTCAGTACGAGCAGTACTTC. Its translation: CSARDRLAGGSFQYEQYF.